These 16 T cell receptor beta chains were sequenced from one sample in a study of monozygotic twins with inflammatory bowel disease. Using the 5' RACE reads, TCRdb records one entry per CDR3 protein without DNA. The table gives about 330,000 distinct CDR3 sequences; the top ten clones make up 2% to 2.5% of it. The sequenced sample was blood. Every receptor here comes from a human donor with ulcerative colitis or Crohn's disease, or a healthy co-twin of an affected twin (not recorded which).

The chain combines TRBV28 with TRBJ2-3; no DNA is available, so the TRBD1 call from TCRdb remains unchecked. Germline V gene data show CDR1 as MDHEN and CDR2 as SYDVKM. This CDR3 comprises 16 residues. CDR3 loop: CASSLGLGTGTDTQYF.

This rearrangement joins TRBV4-1 to TRBJ1-5; the D gene TCRdb calls, TRBD1, cannot be checked with no DNA. The length of the CDR3 is 14 residues. CDR1 is MGHRA and CDR2 is YSYEKL in the germline V gene. The CDR3 loop reads CASSLQGAGEPQHF.

The chain joins TRBV14 to TRBJ2-1. This CDR3 is built from 15 residues. Germline assignment: CDR1 SGHDN and CDR2 FVKESK. The CDR3 loop is CASSQPATLHNEQFF. The whole variable domain, remainder taken from reference TRBV14 and TRBJ2-1, is EAGVTQFPSHSVIEKGQTVTLRCDPISGHDNLYWYRRVMGKEIKFLLHFVKESKQDESGMPNNRFLAERTGGTYSTLKVQPAELEDSGVYFCASSQPATLHNEQFFGPGTRLTVL.

CDR3 protein: CASSTGTSSYNEQFF. This rearrangement joins TRBV12-3 or TRBV12-4 to TRBJ2-1; the D call of TRBD2 rests on TCRdb alone, since no DNA is present to check it. The CDR3 covers 15 residues.

The chain is built from TRBV6-1 and TRBJ1-2; there is no DNA to check the TCRdb D call of TRBD1. The CDR3 runs to 19 residues. Per germline, CDR1 MNHNS and CDR2 SASEGT. CDR3 residues: CASDGSYLPGHPSNYGYTF.

The CDR3 sequence: CASSSKSQPQHF. The chain employs TRBV12-3 or TRBV12-4 and TRBJ1-5. The length of the CDR3 is 12 residues.

The rearrangement uses TRBV4-1 and TRBJ1-4; TCRdb gives TRBD1 as the D gene, but with no DNA this cannot be confirmed. Germline V gives CDR1 MGHRA, CDR2 YSYEKL. This CDR3 is built from 13 residues. CDR3 sequence reads: CASNEGTNEKLFF.

The V gene is TRBV28, the J gene TRBJ1-2. The CDR3 length is 14 residues. Germline-derived CDR1 and CDR2 are MDHEN and SYDVKM. The CDR3 reads CASSLILEWRGYTF.

This chain uses TRBV11-2 with TRBJ2-7; lacking DNA, the TRBD2 call made by TCRdb goes unchecked. Germline V gives CDR1 SGHAT, CDR2 FQNNGV. The CDR3 loop spans 17 amino acids. The CDR3: CASSLVFGGLKVGEQYF.

The chain employs TRBV5-1 and TRBJ1-3. The CDR3 is 16 amino acids. Germline lookup yields CDR1 SGHRS and CDR2 YFSETQ. The CDR3: CASRKGDSADGNTIYF.

V is TRBV9 and J is TRBJ2-1; the D call from TCRdb, TRBD2, cannot be confirmed without DNA. Germline V gives CDR1 SGDLS, CDR2 YYNGEE. This CDR3 has 15 amino acids. The CDR3 loop reads CASSVGSGAYNEQFF.

The V call is TRBV12-3 or TRBV12-4, the J call TRBJ1-1; TCRdb gives TRBD1 as the D gene, but with no DNA this cannot be confirmed. This CDR3 is built from 16 residues. This chain's CDR3 is CASSRDVNAVVTEAFF.

This chain links TRBV27 with TRBJ1-2; TCRdb returns TRBD1, unconfirmable since there is no DNA. CDR3 length equals 14 residues. From germline, CDR1 is MNHEY and CDR2 SMNVEV (reference sequence). The CDR3: CASSSSGTGHGYTF.

V usage is TRBV5-1 and J usage is TRBJ1-6. Looked up from germline, CDR1 is SGHRS and CDR2 is YFSETQ. This CDR3 comprises 13 residues. The CDR3 region is CASSLDGNSPLHF.

V gene TRBV6-2 or TRBV6-3 combines with J gene TRBJ1-5; absent DNA, TCRdb's TRBD1 call cannot be checked. This CDR3 contains 14 residues. In germline, CDR1 is MNHEY, CDR2 SVGEGT. The CDR3 sequence: CASTRGGPNQPQHF.

CDR3 amino acids: CSARGVGRSETQYF. The chain recombines TRBV20-1 with TRBJ2-5. The CDR3 loop spans 14 amino acids. Germline values: CDR1 DFQATT, CDR2 SNEGSKA (reference sequence).